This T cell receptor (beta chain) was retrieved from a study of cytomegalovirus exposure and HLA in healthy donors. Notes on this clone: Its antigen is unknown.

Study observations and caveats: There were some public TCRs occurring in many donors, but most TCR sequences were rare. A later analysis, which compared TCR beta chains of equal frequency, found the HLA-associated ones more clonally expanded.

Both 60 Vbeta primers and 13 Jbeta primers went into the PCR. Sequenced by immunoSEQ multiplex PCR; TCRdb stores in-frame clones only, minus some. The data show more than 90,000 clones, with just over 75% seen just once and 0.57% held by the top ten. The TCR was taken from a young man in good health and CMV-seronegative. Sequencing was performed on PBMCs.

The CDR3 DNA reads TGTGCCAGTACCCCCCGTGGCGGGAGTTCCTACAATGAGCAGTTCTTC. Amino acid sequence: CASTPRGGSSYNEQFF. This chain links TRBV19 with TRBJ2-1; 7 bases line up with TRBD2. This CDR3 comprises 16 residues. The germline V gene has CDR1 LNHDA and CDR2 SQIVND (reference sequence). The V gene end was trimmed by 7 bases and the J gene end by 1 base; junction bases not matched to a gene: 10. The full variable domain, completed using reference TRBV19 and TRBJ2-1, is DGGITQSPKYLFRKEGQNVTLSCEQNLNHDAMYWYRQDPGQGLRLIYYSQIVNDFQKGDIAEGYSVSREKKESFPLTVTSAQKNPTAFYLCASTPRGGSSYNEQFFGPGTRLTVL.